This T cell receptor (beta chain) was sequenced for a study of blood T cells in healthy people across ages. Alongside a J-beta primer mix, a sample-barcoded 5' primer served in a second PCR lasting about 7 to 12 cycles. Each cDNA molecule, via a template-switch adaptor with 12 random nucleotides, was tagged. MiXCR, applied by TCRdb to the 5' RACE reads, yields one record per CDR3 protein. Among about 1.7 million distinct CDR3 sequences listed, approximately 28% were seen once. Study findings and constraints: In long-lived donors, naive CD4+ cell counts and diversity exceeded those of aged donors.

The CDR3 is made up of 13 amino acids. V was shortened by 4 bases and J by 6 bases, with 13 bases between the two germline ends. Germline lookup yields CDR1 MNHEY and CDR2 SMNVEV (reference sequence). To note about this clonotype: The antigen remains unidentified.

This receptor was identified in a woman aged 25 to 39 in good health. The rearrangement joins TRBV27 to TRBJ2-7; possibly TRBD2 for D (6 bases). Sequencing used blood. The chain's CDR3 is CASSWGGGVEQYF. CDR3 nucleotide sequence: TGTGCCAGCAGTTGGGGAGGAGGTGTCGAGCAGTACTTC.